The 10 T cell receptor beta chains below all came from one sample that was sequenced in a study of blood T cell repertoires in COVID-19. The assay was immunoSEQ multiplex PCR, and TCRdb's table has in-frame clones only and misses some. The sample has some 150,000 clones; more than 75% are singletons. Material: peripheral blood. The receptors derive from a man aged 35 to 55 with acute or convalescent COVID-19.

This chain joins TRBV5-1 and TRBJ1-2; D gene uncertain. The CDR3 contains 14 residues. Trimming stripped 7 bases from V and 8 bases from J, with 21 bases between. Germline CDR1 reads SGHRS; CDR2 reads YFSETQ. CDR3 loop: CASHPTRGGRGYTF. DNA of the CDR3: TGCGCCAGCCACCCCACCCGGGGAGGGAGAGGCTACACCTTC.

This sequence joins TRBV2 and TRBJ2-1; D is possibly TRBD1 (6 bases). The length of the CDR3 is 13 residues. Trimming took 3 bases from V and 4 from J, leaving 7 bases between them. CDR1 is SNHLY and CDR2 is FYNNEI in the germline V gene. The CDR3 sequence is CASSEDSYNEQFF. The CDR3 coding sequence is TGTGCCAGCAGTGAGGACAGTTACAATGAGCAGTTCTTC.

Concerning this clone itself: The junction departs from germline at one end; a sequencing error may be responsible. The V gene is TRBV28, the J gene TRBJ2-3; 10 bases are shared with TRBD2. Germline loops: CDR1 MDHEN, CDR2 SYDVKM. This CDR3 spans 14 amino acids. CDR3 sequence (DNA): TGTGCCGGCAGGAGCGGGGGGGCCTCAGATACGCAGTATTTT. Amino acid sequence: CAGRSGGASDTQYF.

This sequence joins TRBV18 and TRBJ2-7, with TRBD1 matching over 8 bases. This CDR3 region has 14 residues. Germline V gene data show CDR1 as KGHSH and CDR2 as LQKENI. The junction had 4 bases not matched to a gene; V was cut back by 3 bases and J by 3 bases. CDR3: CASSPGTGGYEQYF. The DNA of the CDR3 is TGTGCCAGCTCACCCGGAACAGGGGGCTACGAGCAGTACTTC.

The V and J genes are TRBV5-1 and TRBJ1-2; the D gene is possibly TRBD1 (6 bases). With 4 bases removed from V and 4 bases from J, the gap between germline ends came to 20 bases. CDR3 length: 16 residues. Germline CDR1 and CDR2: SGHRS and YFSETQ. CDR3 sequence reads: CASSMGARGDFYGYTF. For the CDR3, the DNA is TGCGCCAGCAGCATGGGAGCCAGGGGCGACTTCTATGGCTACACCTTC.

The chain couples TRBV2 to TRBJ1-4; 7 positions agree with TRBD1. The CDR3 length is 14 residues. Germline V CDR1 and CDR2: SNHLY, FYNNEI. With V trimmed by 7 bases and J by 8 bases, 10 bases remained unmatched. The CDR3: CASNSDRVEEKLFF. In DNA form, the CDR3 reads TGTGCCAGCAATTCCGACAGGGTGGAAGAAAAACTGTTTTTT.

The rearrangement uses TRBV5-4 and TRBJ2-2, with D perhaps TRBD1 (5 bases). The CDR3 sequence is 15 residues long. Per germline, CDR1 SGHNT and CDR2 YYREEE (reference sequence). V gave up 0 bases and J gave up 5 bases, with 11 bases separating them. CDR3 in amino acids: CASSLAQGSTGELFF. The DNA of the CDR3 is TGTGCCAGCAGCTTGGCTCAGGGTTCGACCGGGGAGCTGTTTTTT. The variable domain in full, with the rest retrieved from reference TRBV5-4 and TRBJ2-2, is ETGVTQSPTHLIKTRGQQVTLRCSSQSGHNTVSWYQQALGQGPQFIFQYYREEENGRGNFPPRFSGLQFPNYSSELNVNALELDDSALYLCASSLAQGSTGELFFGEGSRLTVL.

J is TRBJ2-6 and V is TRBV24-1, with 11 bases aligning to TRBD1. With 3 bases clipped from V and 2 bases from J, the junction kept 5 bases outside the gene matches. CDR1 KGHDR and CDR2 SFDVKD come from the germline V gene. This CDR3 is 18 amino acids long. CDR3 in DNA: TGTGCCACCAGTGATCCCGGACAGGGGGCTCCTGGGGCCAACGTCCTGACTTTC. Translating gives CATSDPGQGAPGANVLTF.

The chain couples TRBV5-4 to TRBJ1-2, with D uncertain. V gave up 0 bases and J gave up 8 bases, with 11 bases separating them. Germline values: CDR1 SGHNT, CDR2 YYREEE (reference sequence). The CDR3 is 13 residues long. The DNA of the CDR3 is TGTGCCAGCAGCTTGGCGGAGGAGTCGGGCTACACCTTC. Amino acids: CASSLAEESGYTF. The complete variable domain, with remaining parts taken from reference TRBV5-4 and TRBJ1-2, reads ETGVTQSPTHLIKTRGQQVTLRCSSQSGHNTVSWYQQALGQGPQFIFQYYREEENGRGNFPPRFSGLQFPNYSSELNVNALELDDSALYLCASSLAEESGYTFGSGTRLTVV.

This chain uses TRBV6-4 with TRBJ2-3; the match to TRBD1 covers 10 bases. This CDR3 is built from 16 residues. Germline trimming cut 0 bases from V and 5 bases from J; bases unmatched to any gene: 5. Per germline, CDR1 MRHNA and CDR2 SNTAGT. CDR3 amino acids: CASSDSSGDRGDTQYF. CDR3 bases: TGTGCCAGCAGTGACTCCAGTGGGGACAGGGGAGATACGCAGTATTTT.